This passage covers 21 T cell receptor beta chains from one sample sequenced in a study of Ad26.COV2.S vaccination and SARS-CoV-2 variants listed by TCRdb under 2021. The method behind the library was the immunoSEQ multiplex PCR assay. TCRdb provides this immuneACCESS table in a form limited to in-frame rearrangements. Some clones are lacking; in checked studies, under half of them reflect an unresolved V gene, and why the rest are absent is not known. For this sample the table gives 300,000 to 400,000 clones, of which just over 90% were detected only once. The ten largest clones add up to 3% to 5% of the sample. The meaning of the sample's time point label: individuals recovered from natural SARS-CoV-2 infection. The sequencing here drew on peripheral blood, taken after recovery from COVID-19. These receptors were taken from a human donor who had recovered from COVID-19.

The chain employs TRBV4-2 and TRBJ2-1; D is perhaps TRBD1 (5 bases). Trimming took off 0 bases at V and 10 bases at J, with 10 bases between the two ends. In germline, CDR1 is LGHNA, CDR2 YNFKEQ. CDR3 size: 13 residues. CDR3 protein: CASSQDLGPEQFF. For the CDR3, the DNA is TGTGCCAGCAGCCAAGATCTGGGGCCCGAGCAGTTCTTC.

V gene TRBV7-8 combines with J gene TRBJ2-7; no clear D gene. This CDR3 region has 13 residues. V was pared by 5 bases and J by 0 bases, with 8 bases between. Germline-derived CDR1 and CDR2 are SGHVS and FQNEAQ. CDR3: CASSRPSSYEQYF. DNA for the CDR3: TGTGCCAGCAGCCGCCCGAGCTCCTACGAGCAGTACTTC.

This clone appeared a single time. V is TRBV15 and J is TRBJ2-7; 8 bases agree with TRBD1. The germline V gene has CDR1 LNHNV and CDR2 YYDKDF (reference sequence). V lost 6 bases, J lost 3 bases, and 7 bases stayed unmatched. This CDR3 has 14 amino acids. CDR3 protein: CATRRDRGGYEQYF. The CDR3 DNA follows: TGTGCCACCAGACGTGACAGGGGTGGCTACGAGCAGTACTTC. The full variable domain, in which reference TRBV15 and TRBJ2-7 provide the parts outside the CDR3, is DAMVIQNPRYQVTQFGKPVTLSCSQTLNHNVMYWYQQKSSQAPKLLFHYYDKDFNNEADTPDNFQSRRPNTSFCFLDIRSPGLGDTAMYLCATRRDRGGYEQYFGPGTRLTVT.

This chain joins TRBV18 and TRBJ1-1, with D hard to call. This CDR3 is 14 amino acids long. Germline V gene data show CDR1 as KGHSH and CDR2 as LQKENI. Trimming pared 1 base from V and 5 bases from J, leaving 11 bases between. The CDR3: CASSPRDGGTEAFF. Written as DNA, the CDR3 is TGTGCCAGCTCACCACGGGATGGAGGGACTGAAGCTTTCTTT.

The J gene is TRBJ2-3, the V gene TRBV6-6, with D uncertain. The CDR3 length is 13 residues. The V gene lost 2 bases and the J gene lost 3 bases, with 6 bases spanning the gap. Germline V gene lookup returns CDR1 MNHNY and CDR2 SVGAGI (reference sequence). The CDR3 loop reads CASSYPPTDTQYF. As DNA, the CDR3 is TGTGCCAGCAGTTACCCTCCGACAGATACGCAGTATTTT.

The chain uses TRBV5-1 and TRBJ2-3; no clear D gene. Trimming took off 0 bases at V and 2 bases at J, with 1 base between the two ends. Germline loops: CDR1 SGHRS, CDR2 YFSETQ. CDR3 length equals 12 residues. The CDR3 DNA sequence: TGCGCCAGCAGCTTGGACACAGATACGCAGTATTTT. It yields the protein CASSLDTDTQYF. The full variable domain, completed using reference TRBV5-1 and TRBJ2-3, is KAGVTQTPRYLIKTRGQQVTLSCSPISGHRSVSWYQQTPGQGLQFLFEYFSETQRNKGNFPGRFSGRQFSNSRSEMNVSTLELGDSALYLCASSLDTDTQYFGPGTRLTVL.

The chain links TRBV6-5 to TRBJ2-3, with no clear D. CDR1 is MNHEY, CDR2 SVGAGI, per germline. The CDR3 contains 15 residues. V lost 2 bases to trimming and J lost 3 bases, with 12 bases between them. CDR3 residues: CASSYVTAATDTQYF. CDR3 DNA sequence: TGTGCCAGCAGTTACGTGACGGCCGCGACAGATACGCAGTATTTT.

The chain recombines TRBV3-1 (or the pseudogene TRBV3-2) with TRBJ2-5; 13 bases fit TRBD2. This CDR3 comprises 16 residues. In germline, CDR1 is LGHDT, CDR2 YNNKEL (reference sequence). The junction had 5 bases not matched to a gene; V was cut back by 3 bases and J by 4 bases. CDR3 nucleotide sequence: TGTGCCAGCAGCCAGAGGACTAGCGGGGGAGGAGAGACCCAGTACTTC. It yields the protein CASSQRTSGGGETQYF.

CDR3 sequence reads: CASSDTGGSDTEAFF. The CDR3 DNA sequence: TGTGCCAGCAGCGATACAGGGGGTAGTGACACTGAAGCTTTCTTT. The V gene is TRBV3-1 (or the pseudogene TRBV3-2), the J gene TRBJ1-1, with 8 nucleotides matching TRBD1. This CDR3 is built from 15 residues. V lost 5 bases to trimming and J lost 3 bases; unmatched junction nucleotides: 8. Per the germline V gene, CDR1 is LGHDT and CDR2 is YNNKEL (reference sequence).

On this clone: Other DNA sequences in the same sample also yield this CDR3. The chain joins TRBV5-4 to TRBJ1-2; TRBD1 is a possible D gene (5 bases). V gave up 4 bases and J gave up 7 bases, with 11 bases separating them. The CDR3 is 12 amino acids. CDR1 SGHNT and CDR2 YYREEE come from the germline V gene (reference sequence). For the CDR3, the DNA is TGTGCCAGCAGCCTGGGGACGGGTGGCTACACCTTC. This sequence encodes CASSLGTGGYTF.

The chain carries TRBV19 and TRBJ1-3, with 7 positions matching TRBD1. CDR1 is LNHDA, CDR2 SQIVND, per germline (reference sequence). The CDR3 has 13 residues. J lost 4 bases, V lost 8 bases, and 5 bases had no gene match. CDR3 region: CASSQGVGNTIYF. CDR3 sequence (DNA): TGTGCCAGTTCGCAGGGGGTCGGAAACACCATATATTTT.

The rearrangement uses TRBV18 and TRBJ1-4, with D maybe TRBD1 (6 bases). Germline V gene sequence: CDR1 KGHSH, CDR2 LQKENI. The CDR3 contains 14 residues. The germline V and J ends were trimmed by 6 bases and 3 bases, with 11 bases remaining between them. CDR3 sequence: CASSLQGSNEKLFF. The CDR3 DNA is TGTGCCAGCTCTTTACAGGGATCTAATGAAAAACTGTTTTTT.

The CDR3 is CASSQESTRAALHF. Here the CDR3 DNA reads TGTGCCAGCAGCCAAGAAAGTACACGGGCGGCCCTCCACTTT. This chain joins TRBV3-1 (or the pseudogene TRBV3-2) and TRBJ1-6; D is unclear. CDR3 size: 14 residues. The ends were cut back, 0 bases at V and 14 bases at J, with 14 bases in the middle. Germline lookup yields CDR1 LGHDT and CDR2 YNNKEL (reference sequence).

The rearrangement joins TRBV19 to TRBJ1-2; D gene uncertain. The CDR3 has 15 residues. V lost 9 bases and J 4 bases, leaving 21 bases between the germline ends. Germline V CDR1 and CDR2: LNHDA, SQIVND (reference sequence). CDR3 protein: CASGSGLLEAYGYTF. DNA for the CDR3: TGTGCCAGCGGGTCGGGTTTACTCGAGGCCTATGGCTACACCTTC. Complete variable domain (other parts from reference TRBV19 and TRBJ1-2): DGGITQSPKYLFRKEGQNVTLSCEQNLNHDAMYWYRQDPGQGLRLIYYSQIVNDFQKGDIAEGYSVSREKKESFPLTVTSAQKNPTAFYLCASGSGLLEAYGYTFGSGTRLTVV.

The chain links TRBV24-1 to TRBJ2-5, with D possibly being TRBD2 (6 bases). The CDR3 spans 14 residues. The V and J ends lost 4 bases and 4 bases respectively, with 12 bases between them. Germline loops: CDR1 KGHDR, CDR2 SFDVKD. The CDR3 spells CATSDRGAGETQYF. CDR3 bases: TGTGCCACCAGTGACCGCGGGGCTGGAGAGACCCAGTACTTC.

The chain links TRBV7-9 to TRBJ2-7, with 8 positions matching TRBD1. Germline V gene lookup returns CDR1 SEHNR and CDR2 FQNEAQ (reference sequence). The ends lost 5 bases at V and 0 bases at J; junction bases unmatched: 12. This CDR3 is 17 amino acids long. In DNA form, the CDR3 reads TGTGCCAGCAGCGCGCGAACTTCAGGGGGCGCCTCCTACGAGCAGTACTTC. Translation gives CASSARTSGGASYEQYF.

This chain links TRBV19 with TRBJ2-7; D unresolved. The CDR3 has 16 amino acids. Germline assignment: CDR1 LNHDA and CDR2 SQIVND (reference sequence). Trimming removed 7 bases from V and 1 base from J, with 20 bases in between. CDR3 in DNA: TGTGCCAGTATGGGCTCGGCTGGTCCAGGTTCCTACGAGCAGTACTTC. The encoded protein is CASMGSAGPGSYEQYF.

As regards this clone: In the same sample, other DNA sequences code for this CDR3. J is TRBJ1-2 and V is TRBV5-6; D possibly corresponds to TRBD1 (6 bases). V was clipped by 2 bases and J by 0 bases, with 8 bases between them. The germline CDR1 and CDR2 sequences are SGHDT and YYEEEE. The CDR3 has 14 residues. Here the CDR3 DNA reads TGTGCCAGCAGCTTTGGACAGACTAACTATGGCTACACCTTC. Translating it yields CASSFGQTNYGYTF.

The CDR3 nucleotides read TGTGCCAGCAGCGCCAGCGGGTCTTACGAGCAGTACTTC. It specifies CASSASGSYEQYF. The chain employs TRBV9 and TRBJ2-7; a weak D match, TRBD2 (6 bases). Trimming removed 3 bases at V and 4 bases at J, with 11 bases between. Germline V gene lookup returns CDR1 SGDLS and CDR2 YYNGEE. The CDR3 sequence is 13 residues long.

The chain has TRBV19 and TRBJ2-1, with unresolved D. The CDR3 runs to 13 residues. V was cut by 10 bases and J by 0 bases, with 10 bases left in between. Germline V gene data show CDR1 as LNHDA and CDR2 as SQIVND (reference sequence). For the CDR3, the DNA is TGTGCCACTTCCTATAGCTCCTACAATGAGCAGTTCTTC. It translates to CATSYSSYNEQFF.

This chain joins TRBV18 and TRBJ1-6, with a possible D match to TRBD1 (5 bases). CDR1 is KGHSH and CDR2 is LQKENI in the germline V gene. V lost 1 base, J lost 9 bases, and 19 bases lay in between. There are 17 residues in the CDR3. The CDR3 region has the DNA TGTGCCAGCTCACCACTCATCGGGGCAGGAGGCGGTTCACCCCTCCACTTT. Its protein product is CASSPLIGAGGGSPLHF.